The 31 T cell receptor beta chains below all came from one sample that was sequenced in a study of cytomegalovirus exposure and HLA in healthy donors. PCR employed 60 Vbeta and 13 Jbeta primers. Profiling relied on immunoSEQ multiplex PCR, and the TCRdb table lists in-frame clones only, not all of them. The data show some 100,000 clones, about 88% seen once. Input material: PBMCs. All receptors derive from a man aged 18 to 30 in good health and CMV-seronegative.

This chain uses TRBV27 with TRBJ2-1, with 9 bases that match TRBD2. With 7 bases clipped from V and 7 bases from J, the junction kept 11 bases outside the gene matches. The length of the CDR3 is 15 residues. Per the germline V gene, CDR1 is MNHEY and CDR2 is SMNVEV (reference sequence). In DNA form, the CDR3 reads TGTGCCAGCACTCCAAGGCGGGAGGGAGGTAATGAGCAGTTCTTC. This encodes CASTPRREGGNEQFF.

The CDR3 protein is CAWRGGANTEAFF. As DNA, the CDR3 is TGTGCCTGGAGAGGGGGCGCGAACACTGAAGCTTTCTTT. The V and J genes are TRBV30 and TRBJ1-1; 7 bases match TRBD1. Germline lookup yields CDR1 GTSNPN and CDR2 SVGIG (reference sequence). This CDR3 contains 13 residues. V lost 3 bases and J lost 1; bases outside the gene matches: 2.

This clone was seen more than once but under ten times. The chain employs TRBV9 and TRBJ2-1, with D perhaps TRBD2 (6 bases). Trimming took 0 bases from V and 9 from J, leaving 19 bases between them. Per the germline V gene, CDR1 is SGDLS and CDR2 is YYNGEE. This CDR3 region has 16 residues. The CDR3 reads CASSVATAGSSPEQFF. As DNA, the CDR3 is TGTGCCAGCAGCGTAGCCACGGCGGGGAGTAGCCCTGAGCAGTTCTTC.

V gene TRBV5-1 combines with J gene TRBJ1-1; TRBD1 matches at 7 bases. Unmatched junction bases numbered 15, after V lost 2 bases and J lost 5 bases. Per germline, CDR1 SGHRS and CDR2 YFSETQ. The CDR3 has 17 amino acids. DNA of the CDR3: TGCGCCAGCAGCTTAGGGTGGGACAGAAAGAAGGGGACTGAAGCTTTCTTT. It yields the protein CASSLGWDRKKGTEAFF.

This clone appeared a few times. The chain carries TRBV4-3 and TRBJ1-1; D is perhaps TRBD1 (5 bases). The CDR3 spans 14 residues. The V gene's germline CDR1 is LGHNA and CDR2 YSLEER. V was shortened by 3 bases and J by 3 bases, with 11 bases between the two germline ends. The CDR3 bases are TGCGCCAGCAGCCATCGGGGGAGGGACACTGAAGCTTTCTTT. Residues: CASSHRGRDTEAFF.

The chain uses TRBV28 and TRBJ2-1; TRBD2 matches 10 bases. The ends lost 6 bases at V and 10 bases at J; junction bases unmatched: 9. The CDR3 has 14 residues. The V gene's germline CDR1 is MDHEN and CDR2 SYDVKM. The chain's CDR3 is CASRLAGGAAEQFF. The CDR3 bases are TGTGCCAGCAGATTAGCGGGAGGCGCGGCCGAGCAGTTCTTC.

The chain recombines TRBV7-2 with TRBJ1-4; no clear D gene. Germline CDR1 and CDR2: SGHTA and FQGNSA. Trimming cost V 1 base and J 5 bases, with 17 bases left between them. This CDR3 comprises 17 residues. DNA for the CDR3: TGTGCCAGCAGCTTAGGCCTCCGGAAGACTACCAATGAAAAACTGTTTTTT. Encoded protein: CASSLGLRKTTNEKLFF.

The chain has TRBV7-6 and TRBJ2-1; 8 bases line up with TRBD2. V was pared by 1 base and J by 7 bases, with 6 bases of the junction left unmatched. Germline V gene sequence: CDR1 SGHVS, CDR2 FNYEAQ. This CDR3 has 15 amino acids. CDR3 sequence reads: CASSLGSGGPNEQFF. The CDR3 nucleotides read TGTGCCAGCAGCTTAGGCTCGGGAGGGCCAAATGAGCAGTTCTTC. Looking up the rest from reference TRBV7-6 and TRBJ2-1 gives the full variable domain: GAGVSQSPRYKVTKRGQDVALRCDPISGHVSLYWYRQALGQGPEFLTYFNYEAQQDKSGLPNDRFSAERPEGSISTLTIQRTEQRDSAMYRCASSLGSGGPNEQFFGPGTRLTVL.

J is TRBJ1-3 and V is TRBV2; 9 positions agree with TRBD1. The trim removed 6 bases at V and 4 bases at J, leaving 16 bases unmatched. CDR3 length equals 18 residues. Germline V gives CDR1 SNHLY, CDR2 FYNNEI. CDR3 DNA sequence: TGTGCCAGCAGCCGCCCTACCCCGGGACAGGGAACCGGAAACACCATATATTTT. Its protein is CASSRPTPGQGTGNTIYF.

The J gene is TRBJ2-3, the V gene TRBV4-2, with D possibly matching TRBD1 (6 bases). CDR1 and CDR2 from the germline V gene are LGHNA and YNFKEQ. V was clipped by 1 base and J by 3 bases, with 17 bases between them. This CDR3 is built from 17 residues. The CDR3: CASSQGTRRQDTDTQYF. Here the CDR3 DNA reads TGTGCCAGCAGCCAAGGTACCCGACGACAGGATACAGATACGCAGTATTTT.

This clone was detected once. V gene TRBV6-5 combines with J gene TRBJ1-2, with 7 bases lining up with TRBD1. CDR3 length: 16 amino acids. Germline V gene data show CDR1 as MNHEY and CDR2 as SVGAGI. V lost 2 bases, J lost 0 bases, and 6 bases stayed unmatched. CDR3 nucleotide sequence: TGTGCCAGCAGTTACAGGGGGCAAGTGGCTAACTATGGCTACACCTTC. Translating it yields CASSYRGQVANYGYTF.

This chain connects TRBV15 to TRBJ1-2; 7 bases align to TRBD1. The CDR3 totals 16 residues. V lost 3 bases, J lost 0 bases, and 7 bases stayed unmatched. CDR1 is LNHNV, CDR2 YYDKDF, per germline (reference sequence). CDR3 bases: TGTGCCACCAGCAGCCAGACAGGGATAGCTAACTATGGCTACACCTTC. Protein product: CATSSQTGIANYGYTF. The whole variable domain, remainder taken from reference TRBV15 and TRBJ1-2, is DAMVIQNPRYQVTQFGKPVTLSCSQTLNHNVMYWYQQKSSQAPKLLFHYYDKDFNNEADTPDNFQSRRPNTSFCFLDIRSPGLGDTAMYLCATSSQTGIANYGYTFGSGTRLTVV.

The table lists this clone with a count of one. V usage is TRBV30 and J usage is TRBJ2-7; 11 bases map to TRBD2. This CDR3 is 18 amino acids long. The V segment lost 1 base and the J segment 3 bases; nucleotides outside the gene matches: 14. CDR1 is GTSNPN and CDR2 is SVGIG in the germline V gene (reference sequence). The CDR3, as DNA: TGTGCCTGGAGTGCGGGTAGGCTAGCGGGAGGTTCCAGCTACGAGCAGTACTTC. Its protein is CAWSAGRLAGGSSYEQYF.

The chain employs TRBV14 and TRBJ2-2, with 8 bases identical to TRBD2. Germline CDR1 and CDR2: SGHDN and FVKESK. With V trimmed by 4 bases and J by 2 bases, 9 bases remained unmatched. The CDR3 is 17 residues long. The CDR3 DNA reads as TGTGCCAGCAGCCCTCTCAATAGCGGGATAAACACCGGGGAGCTGTTTTTT. This codes for CASSPLNSGINTGELFF.

Only one count was recorded for this clone. The CDR3 DNA reads TGTGCCAGCAGCACTCGAGAAAGCTCCTACGAGCAGTACTTC. Protein sequence: CASSTRESSYEQYF. V gene TRBV7-9 combines with J gene TRBJ2-5; D not certain. The J call may be in error: the DNA end matches TRBJ2-7 better. CDR3 length: 14 amino acids. From germline, CDR1 is SEHNR and CDR2 FQNEAQ (reference sequence).

The J gene is TRBJ1-1, the V gene TRBV7-2; TRBD1 matches 9 bases. The germline gives CDR1 SGHTA, CDR2 FQGNSA. The CDR3 totals 15 residues. The J segment lost 4 bases and the V segment lost 5 bases, leaving 8 bases of the junction unmatched. The CDR3, as DNA: TGTGCCAGCAGCCGCACCGGGACAGGGTTCACTGAAGCTTTCTTT. Translation gives CASSRTGTGFTEAFF.

The chain uses TRBV5-1 and TRBJ2-5, with a possible D match to TRBD2 (5 bases). Looked up from germline, CDR1 is SGHRS and CDR2 is YFSETQ. This CDR3 contains 16 residues. Trimming stripped 4 bases from V and 1 base from J, with 17 bases between. CDR3 sequence: CASSLGGTWPQETQYF. The DNA of the CDR3 is TGCGCCAGCAGCCTCGGAGGCACATGGCCCCAAGAGACCCAGTACTTC.

The chain links TRBV2 to TRBJ2-3, with D possibly matching TRBD2 (5 bases). The CDR3 contains 13 residues. V gave up 8 bases and J gave up 4 bases, with 13 bases separating them. Germline CDR1 and CDR2: SNHLY and FYNNEI. The CDR3 nucleotides read TGTGCCAGCCAGAGGGTGAAGTCAGATACGCAGTATTTT. It yields the protein CASQRVKSDTQYF.

The chain recombines TRBV27 with TRBJ1-5; D possibly corresponds to TRBD1 (6 bases). In germline, CDR1 is MNHEY, CDR2 SMNVEV (reference sequence). The CDR3 spans 15 residues. Trimming pared 4 bases from V and 4 bases from J, leaving 14 bases between. The CDR3 region is CASSSRGTINQPQHF. The CDR3 region has the DNA TGTGCCAGCAGTTCGAGAGGGACAATTAATCAGCCCCAGCATTTT.

J is TRBJ2-5 and V is TRBV6-1; TRBD2 agrees at 9 bases. V was pared by 3 bases and J by 1 base, with 6 bases of the junction left unmatched. The CDR3 covers 16 residues. The germline gives CDR1 MNHNS, CDR2 SASEGT. CDR3 sequence: CASSDLGGGGQETQYF. In DNA form, the CDR3 reads TGTGCCAGCAGTGATCTTGGCGGGGGGGGCCAAGAGACCCAGTACTTC.

V and J are TRBV5-1 and TRBJ2-1, with 15 bases that match TRBD2. CDR3 length: 15 amino acids. The V gene's germline CDR1 is SGHRS and CDR2 YFSETQ. V was clipped by 4 bases and J by 7 bases; unmatched bases: 3. The CDR3 sequence is CASSKGLAGGNEQFF. Here the CDR3 DNA reads TGCGCCAGCAGCAAAGGACTAGCGGGAGGGAATGAGCAGTTCTTC. The entire variable domain, with the rest obtained from reference TRBV5-1 and TRBJ2-1, is as follows: KAGVTQTPRYLIKTRGQQVTLSCSPISGHRSVSWYQQTPGQGLQFLFEYFSETQRNKGNFPGRFSGRQFSNSRSEMNVSTLELGDSALYLCASSKGLAGGNEQFFGPGTRLTVL.

This clone was counted a single time. The chain has TRBV30 and TRBJ1-5; 9 positions match TRBD1. Germline CDR1 is GTSNPN and CDR2 is SVGIG (reference sequence). This CDR3 region has 18 residues. After removal of 1 base from V and 1 base from J, the junction contained 11 bases not matched to a gene. CDR3 sequence reads: CAWSGAGTGRLSNQPQHF. In DNA, the CDR3 is TGTGCCTGGAGTGGGGCTGGGACAGGGAGGTTAAGCAATCAGCCCCAGCATTTT.

In this sample, this clone turned up once. The chain links TRBV27 to TRBJ1-6; 7 bases are a match to TRBD1. The germline V gene encodes CDR1 MNHEY and CDR2 SMNVEV (reference sequence). There are 14 residues in the CDR3. Unmatched junction bases numbered 8, after V lost 6 bases and J lost 9 bases. The DNA of the CDR3 is TGTGCCAGCAGGCGGGACAGAGAGACTTCACCCCTCCACTTT. Translating it yields CASRRDRETSPLHF.

J is TRBJ2-3 and V is TRBV6-6; D may be TRBD1 (8 bases). The length of the CDR3 is 15 residues. From germline, CDR1 is MNHNY and CDR2 SVGAGI (reference sequence). The V end lost 6 bases, the J end lost 3 bases, and 16 bases lay between the germline ends. The CDR3 DNA reads TGTGCCAGCAGACCTACAGGGGGAGGGACAGATACGCAGTATTTT. This encodes CASRPTGGGTDTQYF.

The V and J genes are TRBV5-1 and TRBJ1-1; no reliable D call. The V gene's germline CDR1 is SGHRS and CDR2 YFSETQ. The CDR3 has 15 amino acids. V was clipped by 5 bases and J by 4 bases, with 18 bases between them. The CDR3 region is CASRLALGGSTEAFF. Written as DNA, the CDR3 is TGCGCCAGCAGGCTAGCCCTAGGAGGGTCCACTGAAGCTTTCTTT.

This clone was found a few times. The chain carries TRBV28 and TRBJ2-5, with 9 positions matching TRBD1. The DNA end is a closer match to TRBJ2-7, so the J assignment may be wrong. The CDR3 runs 16 residues. CDR1 and CDR2 from the germline V gene are MDHEN and SYDVKM. In DNA form, the CDR3 reads TGTGCCAGCAGTTTGGACCAGACAGGGGGTTCTTACGAGCAGTACTTC. Protein product: CASSLDQTGGSYEQYF.

This rearrangement joins TRBV6-1 to TRBJ1-5; D call uncertain. V was shortened by 6 bases and J by 7 bases, with 19 bases between the two germline ends. Per the germline V gene, CDR1 is MNHNS and CDR2 is SASEGT. This CDR3 spans 15 amino acids. This CDR3 is CASSPRRRVGQPQHF. The CDR3 coding sequence is TGTGCCAGCAGCCCTCGACGGAGGGTCGGGCAGCCCCAGCATTTT.

As regards this clone: One end of the junction does not line up with germline, which may come from a read error. The chain combines TRBV7-6 with TRBJ2-7; D might be TRBD2 (5 bases). This CDR3 has 14 amino acids. Germline V CDR1 and CDR2: SGHVS, FNYEAQ. DNA for the CDR3: TGTGCCAGCAGCTTATTCAGGACTTCCTCCGAGCAGTACTTC. Translated, it gives CASSLFRTSSEQYF.

The rearrangement links TRBV19 to TRBJ1-2; D is perhaps TRBD1 (5 bases). CDR3 length: 11 amino acids. Trimming cost V 7 bases and J 7 bases, with 10 bases left between them. Germline V CDR1 and CDR2: LNHDA, SQIVND (reference sequence). The chain's CDR3 is CASIAGFGYTF. The DNA of the CDR3 is TGTGCCAGTATAGCAGGGTTTGGCTACACCTTC.

This chain uses TRBV5-1 with TRBJ2-7; 7 nucleotides match TRBD1. Germline lookup yields CDR1 SGHRS and CDR2 YFSETQ. V was pared by 0 bases and J by 2 bases, with 2 bases of the junction left unmatched. The CDR3 has 14 amino acids. The CDR3 DNA sequence: TGCGCCAGCAGCTTGGGGGGACAGACCTACGAGCAGTACTTC. Amino acids: CASSLGGQTYEQYF. Drawing the rest from reference TRBV5-1 and TRBJ2-7, the complete variable domain is KAGVTQTPRYLIKTRGQQVTLSCSPISGHRSVSWYQQTPGQGLQFLFEYFSETQRNKGNFPGRFSGRQFSNSRSEMNVSTLELGDSALYLCASSLGGQTYEQYFGPGTRLTVT.

The V and J genes are TRBV27 and TRBJ1-5, with 9 bases identical to TRBD1. The CDR3 extends over 15 amino acids. Trimming took 7 bases from V and 2 from J; bases not matched to a gene: 6. Germline values: CDR1 MNHEY, CDR2 SMNVEV (reference sequence). The CDR3 protein is CASKPGQGRNQPQHF. The CDR3, as DNA: TGTGCCAGCAAACCGGGACAGGGCCGCAATCAGCCCCAGCATTTT.